This TCR beta chain was observed in a study of regulatory T cells in long-lasting Graves disease. Background on the study: Under 3 months of antithyroid drugs had been taken by newly diagnosed Graves' patients.

Between the trimmed V and J ends, which lost 6 bases and 3 bases, there was a span of 17 bases. Germline lookup yields CDR1 LNHDA and CDR2 SQIVND (reference sequence). The CDR3 loop spans 15 amino acids. Investigators prepared the TCR beta libraries by applying iRepertoire HTBI primers and Arm-PCR of CDR3 regions. TCRdb analysed the multiplex PCR reads with MiXCR anew, one entry per CDR3 protein. Here the sample spans 550,000 or so distinct CDR3 sequences, more than 10% being singletons. Documented time point: newly diagnosed GD, antithyroid drugs for less than 3 months. There was RNA extracted from PBMCs, and the TCR library was made from it. Of note for this clonotype: Its specificity is unknown.

Study-level points and caveats: Relative to new patients (966), persistent patients exhibited greater sharing of public clonotypes (approximately 2,500). The study found TRBV28, TRBJ1-2 and TRBJ2-5 favored in persistent disease.

Separately, the same data were catalogued under a study of T cells in Graves' hyperthyroidism and ophthalmopathy. This second study notes: First-round RT-PCR with HTBI primers amplified the TCR CDR3 region.

The source was peripheral blood mononuclear cells (PBMCs), collected at new diagnosis, from a patient treated with antithyroid drugs. This sequence originates from a woman aged 25 to 39 with Graves disease. V usage is TRBV19 and J usage is TRBJ1-1, with D possibly TRBD1 on 5 matching bases. The CDR3 is CASRNPRDGHTEAFF. The CDR3 region has the DNA TGTGCCAGTAGGAATCCAAGGGACGGCCACACTGAAGCTTTCTTT.